The text below deals with one T cell receptor beta chain. Its antigen is currently unknown. Trimming cost V 3 bases and J 5 bases, with 5 bases left between them. CDR1 is GTSNPN, CDR2 SVGIG, per germline (reference sequence). This CDR3 has 10 residues. The data originate from a study of T cell repertoires in cytomegalovirus infection. Study information: Indications came from public TCR beta signatures; they pointed to CMV infection and to a matching HLA type.

Points from the study as a whole: It was HLA-C-restricted CMV-specific TCR beta clonotypes that dominated the response ex vivo. There were carriers of CMV plus the relevant HLA, and cumulative public TCR beta family frequency identified them.

TCRdb re-called the reads through MiXCR, storing one row per CDR3 protein. The sample yields under 95,000 distinct CDR3 sequences, about half seen once. Sequencing was performed on CD8+ T cells from cultured PBMCs, taken from culture after CMV antigen stimulation. The receptor was derived from a human donor in good health (CMV status not recorded). Some clones in this sample may be carry-over from other donors' samples. This chain links TRBV30 with TRBJ2-7; D call uncertain. For the CDR3, the DNA is TGTGCCTGGAGGGCGGACGAGCAGTACTTC. Protein: CAWRADEQYF.